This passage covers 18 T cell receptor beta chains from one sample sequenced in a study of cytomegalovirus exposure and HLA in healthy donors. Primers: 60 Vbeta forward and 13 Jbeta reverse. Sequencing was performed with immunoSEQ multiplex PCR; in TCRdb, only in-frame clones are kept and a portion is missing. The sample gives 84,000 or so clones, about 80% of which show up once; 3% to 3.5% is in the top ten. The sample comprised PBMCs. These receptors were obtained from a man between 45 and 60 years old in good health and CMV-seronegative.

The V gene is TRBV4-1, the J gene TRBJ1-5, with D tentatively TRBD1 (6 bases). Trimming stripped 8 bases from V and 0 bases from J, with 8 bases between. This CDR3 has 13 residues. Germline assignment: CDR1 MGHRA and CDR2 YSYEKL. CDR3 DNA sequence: TGCGCCAGCCGGGACACTAGCAATCAGCCCCAGCATTTT. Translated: CASRDTSNQPQHF.

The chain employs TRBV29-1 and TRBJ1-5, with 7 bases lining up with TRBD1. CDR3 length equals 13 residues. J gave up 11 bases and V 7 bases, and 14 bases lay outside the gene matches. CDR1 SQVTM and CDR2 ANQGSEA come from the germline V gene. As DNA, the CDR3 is TGCAGCGCAAAAGACAGGGCGGAGGGGGCCCAGCATTTT. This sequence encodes CSAKDRAEGAQHF.

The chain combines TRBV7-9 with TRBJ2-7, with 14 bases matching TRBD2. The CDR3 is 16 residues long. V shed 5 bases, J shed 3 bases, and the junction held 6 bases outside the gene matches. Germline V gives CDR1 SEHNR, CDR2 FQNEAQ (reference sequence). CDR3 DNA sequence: TGTGCCAGCAGCCGAGGACTAGCGGGGGGACTCTACGAGCAGTACTTC. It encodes CASSRGLAGGLYEQYF.

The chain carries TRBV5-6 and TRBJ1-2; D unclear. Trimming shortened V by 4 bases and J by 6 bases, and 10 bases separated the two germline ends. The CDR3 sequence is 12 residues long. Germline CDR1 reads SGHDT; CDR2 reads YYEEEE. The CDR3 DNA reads TGTGCCAGCAGCCCCGCCGGGGATGGCTACACCTTC. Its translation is CASSPAGDGYTF.

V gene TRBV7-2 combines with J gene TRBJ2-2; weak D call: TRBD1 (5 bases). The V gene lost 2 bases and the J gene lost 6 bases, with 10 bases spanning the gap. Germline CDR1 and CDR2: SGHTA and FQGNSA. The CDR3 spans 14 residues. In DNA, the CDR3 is TGTGCCAGCAGCTTACTGGGGCCGGCCGGGGAGCTGTTTTTT. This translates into CASSLLGPAGELFF.

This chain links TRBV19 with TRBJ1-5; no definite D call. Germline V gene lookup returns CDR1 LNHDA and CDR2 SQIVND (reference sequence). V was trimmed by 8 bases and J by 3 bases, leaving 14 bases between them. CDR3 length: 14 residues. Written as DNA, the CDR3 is TGTGCCAGTTTCGACCAGGTTTCCAATCAGCCCCAGCATTTT. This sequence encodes CASFDQVSNQPQHF.

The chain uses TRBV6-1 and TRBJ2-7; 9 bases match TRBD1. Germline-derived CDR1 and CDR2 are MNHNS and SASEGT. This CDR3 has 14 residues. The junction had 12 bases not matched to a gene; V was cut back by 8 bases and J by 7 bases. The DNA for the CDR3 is TGTGCCAGCGGAAGGGACAGGGATATAGGAGAGCAGTACTTC. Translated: CASGRDRDIGEQYF.

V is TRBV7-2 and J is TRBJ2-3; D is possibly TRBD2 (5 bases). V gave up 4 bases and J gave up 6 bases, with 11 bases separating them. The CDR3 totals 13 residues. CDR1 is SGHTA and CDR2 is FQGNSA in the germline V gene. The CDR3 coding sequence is TGTGCCAGCAGCTCTCGACGGGGTGATACGCAGTATTTT. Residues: CASSSRRGDTQYF.

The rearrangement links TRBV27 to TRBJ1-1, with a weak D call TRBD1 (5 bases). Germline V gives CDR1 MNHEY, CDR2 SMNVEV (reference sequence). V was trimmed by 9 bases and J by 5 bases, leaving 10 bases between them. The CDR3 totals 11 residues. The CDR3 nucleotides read TGTGCCAGTCAGGGAAAGACTGAAGCTTTCTTT. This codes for CASQGKTEAFF.

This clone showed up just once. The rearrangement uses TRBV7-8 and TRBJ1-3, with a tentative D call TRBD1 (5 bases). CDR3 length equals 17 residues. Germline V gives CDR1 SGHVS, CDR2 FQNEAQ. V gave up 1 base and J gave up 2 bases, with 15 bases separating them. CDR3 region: CASSLVPPQGTGNTIYF. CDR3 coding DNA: TGTGCCAGCAGCTTAGTTCCCCCCCAGGGAACTGGAAACACCATATATTTT. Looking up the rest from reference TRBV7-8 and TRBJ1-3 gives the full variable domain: GAGVSQSPRYKVAKRGQDVALRCDPISGHVSLFWYQQALGQGPEFLTYFQNEAQLDKSGLPSDRFFAERPEGSVSTLKIQRTQQEDSAVYLCASSLVPPQGTGNTIYFGEGSWLTVV.

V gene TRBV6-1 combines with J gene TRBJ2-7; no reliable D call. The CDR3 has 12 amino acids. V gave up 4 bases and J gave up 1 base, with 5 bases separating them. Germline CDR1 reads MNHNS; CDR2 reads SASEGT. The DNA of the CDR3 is TGTGCCAGCAGTGGAGATTCCTACGAGCAGTACTTC. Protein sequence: CASSGDSYEQYF.

The CDR3 DNA reads TGTGCCAGCAGTACGGCAGGGTCGGGGACCCAGTACTTC. This translates into CASSTAGSGTQYF. V and J are TRBV6-5 and TRBJ2-5; D perhaps matches TRBD1 (5 bases). Germline V gives CDR1 MNHEY, CDR2 SVGAGI. Trimming pared 5 bases from V and 7 bases from J, leaving 14 bases between. This CDR3 is built from 13 residues.

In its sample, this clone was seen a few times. This chain's CDR3 is CASSVGQVRNQPQHF. The DNA for the CDR3 is TGTGCCAGCAGTGTTGGACAGGTGAGGAATCAGCCCCAGCATTTT. The chain has TRBV6-5 and TRBJ1-5; 7 bases line up with TRBD1. The CDR3 totals 15 residues. With V trimmed by 5 bases and J by 4 bases, 8 bases remained unmatched. Germline V gene data show CDR1 as MNHEY and CDR2 as SVGAGI.

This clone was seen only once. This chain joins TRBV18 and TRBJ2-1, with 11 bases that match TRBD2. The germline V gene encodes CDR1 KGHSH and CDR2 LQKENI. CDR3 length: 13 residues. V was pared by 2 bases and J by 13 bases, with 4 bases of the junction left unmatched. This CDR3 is CASSPGSGGAQFF. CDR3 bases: TGTGCCAGCTCACCAGGTAGCGGGGGGGCCCAGTTCTTC.

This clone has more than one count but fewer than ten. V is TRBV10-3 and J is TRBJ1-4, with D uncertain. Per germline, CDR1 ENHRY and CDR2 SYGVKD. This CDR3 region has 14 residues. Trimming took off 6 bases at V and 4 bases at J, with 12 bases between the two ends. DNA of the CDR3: TGTGCCATCAGCTCCTACCGGGGTAATGAAAAACTGTTTTTT. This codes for CAISSYRGNEKLFF.

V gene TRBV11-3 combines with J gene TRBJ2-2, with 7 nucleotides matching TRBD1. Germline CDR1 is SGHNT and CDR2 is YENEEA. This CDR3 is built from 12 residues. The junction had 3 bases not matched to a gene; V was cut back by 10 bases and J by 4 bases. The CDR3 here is CATRDSTGELFF. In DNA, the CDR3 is TGTGCCACCCGGGACAGCACCGGGGAGCTGTTTTTT.

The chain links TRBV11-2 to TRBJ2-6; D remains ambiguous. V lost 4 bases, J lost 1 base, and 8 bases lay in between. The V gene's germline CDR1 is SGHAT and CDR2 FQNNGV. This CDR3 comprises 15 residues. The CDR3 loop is CASSSTASGANVLTF. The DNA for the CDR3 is TGTGCCAGCAGCTCAACAGCATCTGGGGCCAACGTCCTGACTTTC. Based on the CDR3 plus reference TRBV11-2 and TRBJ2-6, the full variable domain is EAGVAQSPRYKIIEKRQSVAFWCNPISGHATLYWYQQILGQGPKLLIQFQNNGVVDDSQLPKDRFSAERLKGVDSTLKIQPAKLEDSAVYLCASSSTASGANVLTFGAGSRLTVL.

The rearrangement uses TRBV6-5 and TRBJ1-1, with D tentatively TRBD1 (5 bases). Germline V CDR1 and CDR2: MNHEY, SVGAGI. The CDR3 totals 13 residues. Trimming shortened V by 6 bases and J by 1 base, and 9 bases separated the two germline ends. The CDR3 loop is CASSLTGNTEAFF. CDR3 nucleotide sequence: TGTGCCAGCAGCCTAACAGGGAACACTGAAGCTTTCTTT.